This T cell receptor (beta chain) is drawn from a study of blood T cell repertoires in COVID-19. Across the whole study: The origin of the acute and convalescent COVID-19 samples was the United States, Italy and Spain.

Exposed volunteers were people who met a COVID-19 case within 2 weeks before study entry. Original handling: It was from reference gene primer amplification that nucleated cell counts were estimated. Only in-frame clones appear in the TCRdb table, and some are missing; sequencing was by immunoSEQ multiplex PCR. The V and J calls and clone size were taken over from that table, and D and trimming were inferred from the DNA. The sample lists around 250,000 clones, approximately 90% seen once, with approximately 2.9% in the top ten. Germline CDR1 reads MNHEY; CDR2 reads SMNVEV (reference sequence). The ends lost 7 bases at V and 6 bases at J; junction bases unmatched: 9. The CDR3 has 15 residues.

This sequence originates from a man aged 40-55 years who had been exposed to COVID-19. The chain recombines TRBV27 with TRBJ1-2; 12 nucleotides line up with TRBD1. The sample comprised PBMCs or T cells enriched from blood (not recorded which). The CDR3 nucleotides are TGTGCCAGCACTAAAGGGGACAGGGGGCAGGATGGCTACACCTTC. This translates into CASTKGDRGQDGYTF.